This TCR beta chain was obtained from a study of shared clonotypes between healthy human individuals (dated by TCRdb to about 2020). Regarding the complete study: The cohort comprised two women and a few men aged 18 to 49 years. For each donor, three plates each were used for CD4 naive and CD4 memory, two plates were used for CD8 naive, and one plate was used for CD8 memory. Between about 0.85 and 10 billion PBMCs per donor were obtained by leukapheresis. Libraries were prepared and TCR repertoires were sequenced by different laboratories using diverse techniques, in order to increase sequencing depth and limit assay-specific biases. To estimate repertoire size and how much clonotypes are shared between individuals, the study performed deep sequencing of blood TCR repertoires from five healthy adults.

Broader findings and caveats from the paper: Because the study included a small number of donors, the genetic and exposure-history diversity represented was limited. When a handful of donors were compared, the shared fraction of clonotypes was 5% to 6.5% for naive CD4, roughly 3.4% for naive CD8, 2.3% for memory CD4, and 0.35% to 0.4% for memory CD8. Rarefaction of sorted-subset datasets indicated incomplete sequencing despite the large sequencing depth. Based on pairwise subsampling, the degree of clonotype sharing among donors was expected to be affected by sequencing depth. Compared with non-shared clonotypes, clonotypes shared by all four sorted-subset donors had higher generation probabilities. Sampling was restricted to blood, and TCR repertoires in tissue are likely to differ from TCR repertoires in blood. Estimated clonotype richness was generally larger for naive than for memory subsets.

The donors were healthy, HIV-negative adults with no recently reported acute infections or vaccinations. Only Caucasian adults living in Nashville, Tennessee, USA were represented among the donors. CD4+ T cells were enriched by magnetic negative selection; naive cells were then positively selected on CD45RA, and the negative fraction formed the memory subset. Blood was obtained by leukapheresis, after which PBMCs were separated by Ficoll-Histopaque density gradient centrifugation and cryopreserved in liquid nitrogen vapor phase. Analytical flow cytometry was used to check the purity and quantity of every magnetically sorted T cell population. Genomic DNA was isolated from every sorted fraction and measured by UV absorbance on a Nanodrop 2000c. Based on the germline V gene, the CDR1 and CDR2 sequences are SGHRS and YFSETQ. From cysteine to phenylalanine, the CDR3 is 17 amino acids long. Just the 51-base CDR3 DNA is kept, in frame starting at base 1. V is trimmed back by 3 bases and J by 0 bases, and the junction contains 8 bases that no gene match accounts for.

To note about this clone: It has no known antigen specificity. Per-base quality was not reported, and no clone a single base away is much larger than it.

Using the deep immunoSEQ assay, multiplex PCR amplified TCR CDR3 regions from genomic DNA. Extracted genomic DNA from each cell subset was distributed evenly across all wells of several immunoSEQ 96-well plates, and each plate was treated as a replicate. For sorted subsets, 200 to 250 ng of genomic DNA, equivalent to 30,000 or so T cell genomes, went into each replicate PCR. Purified libraries were quantified with a Qubit 3.0 fluorometer, sized on a Bioanalyzer 2100, and re-quantified with the KAPA Library Quantification kit. Every immunoSEQ 96-well plate was sequenced on a separate single-read 150-cycle Illumina NextSeq 550 flow cell. Per the original workflow: The immunoSEQ output contained only junctional sequences without quality scores, so filtering could not match that applied to full-length reads. Sequences were annotated with PyIR, a Python wrapper for IgBLAST v1.9, and V/J genes and CDR3 were assigned using IMGT germline references. Reads were removed for weak V/J assignments (E-value above 1e-6), missing CDR3, stop codons, out-of-frame junctions, or ambiguous translated residues. V3J clonotypes were defined by identical inferred V gene, J gene, and CDR3 amino acid sequence. To compute the percentage overlap between repertoires, the number of shared unique clonotypes was divided by the size of the smaller repertoire. Three approaches were used to assess repertoire richness: RTK rarefaction, the Chao1 estimator, and Recon v2.1 estimates of unobserved clonotypes. For all TCRbeta clonotypes obtained by the gDNA method from a handful of donors, generation probabilities were computed with OLGA. The table was pulled from immuneACCESS by TCRdb, which kept in-frame rearrangements only. Such tables lose some clones; where checked, under half of the loss comes from unresolved V genes, and the rest has no known cause. V and J calls and clone size are those listed in that table; D and trimming were worked out from the DNA. Across this sample there are 600,000 to 750,000 clones, with roughly 72% seen only once. About 1.7% of the sample is taken by the ten largest.

The chain is assembled from TRBV5-1 and TRBJ2-2, and 7 junctional nucleotides match TRBD1. Sequenced sample: memory CD4+ T cells sorted from blood. The intended sense of this specimen's cell subset or site label: CD45RA-negative fraction. The receptor was isolated from a woman in her twenties or thirties in good health. CDR3 sequence: CASSSGPGGSNTGELFF. The nucleotides read TGCGCCAGCAGCTCGGGGCCAGGGGGATCGAACACCGGGGAGCTGTTTTTT.